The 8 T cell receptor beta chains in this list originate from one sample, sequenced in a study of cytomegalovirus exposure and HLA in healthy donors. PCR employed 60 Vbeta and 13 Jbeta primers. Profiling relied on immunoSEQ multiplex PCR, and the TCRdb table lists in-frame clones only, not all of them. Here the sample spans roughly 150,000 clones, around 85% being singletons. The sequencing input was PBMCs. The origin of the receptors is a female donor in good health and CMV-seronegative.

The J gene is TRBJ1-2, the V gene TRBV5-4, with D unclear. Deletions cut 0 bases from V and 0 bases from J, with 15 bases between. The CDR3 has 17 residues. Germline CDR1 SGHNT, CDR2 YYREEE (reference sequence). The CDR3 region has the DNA TGTGCCAGCAGCTTGGCCGGTAAAAACCAAGCTAACTATGGCTACACCTTC. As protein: CASSLAGKNQANYGYTF. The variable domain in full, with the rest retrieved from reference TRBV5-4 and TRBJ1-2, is ETGVTQSPTHLIKTRGQQVTLRCSSQSGHNTVSWYQQALGQGPQFIFQYYREEENGRGNFPPRFSGLQFPNYSSELNVNALELDDSALYLCASSLAGKNQANYGYTFGSGTRLTVV.

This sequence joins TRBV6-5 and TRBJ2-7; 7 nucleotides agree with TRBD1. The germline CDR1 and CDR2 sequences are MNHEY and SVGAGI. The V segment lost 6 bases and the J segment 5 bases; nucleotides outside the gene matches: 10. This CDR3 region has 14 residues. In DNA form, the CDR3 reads TGTGCCAGCAGCCCGAGGACAGGTCCCCACGAGCAGTACTTC. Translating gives CASSPRTGPHEQYF.

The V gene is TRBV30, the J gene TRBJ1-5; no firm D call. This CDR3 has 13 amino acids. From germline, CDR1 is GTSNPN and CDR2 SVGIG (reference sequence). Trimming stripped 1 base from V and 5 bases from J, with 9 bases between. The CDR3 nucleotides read TGTGCCTGGAGTGCTACAGCCTATCAGCCCCAGCATTTT. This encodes CAWSATAYQPQHF.

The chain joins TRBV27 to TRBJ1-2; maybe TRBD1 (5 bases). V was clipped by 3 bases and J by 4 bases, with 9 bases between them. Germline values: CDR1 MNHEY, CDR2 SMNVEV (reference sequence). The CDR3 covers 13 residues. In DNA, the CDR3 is TGTGCCAGCAGTTTCGACAGCTCCTATGGCTACACCTTC. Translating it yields CASSFDSSYGYTF.

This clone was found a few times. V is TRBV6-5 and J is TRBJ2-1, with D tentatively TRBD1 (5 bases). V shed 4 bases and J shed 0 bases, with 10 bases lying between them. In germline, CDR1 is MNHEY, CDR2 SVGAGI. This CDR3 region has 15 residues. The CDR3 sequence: CASSLTVTSYNEQFF. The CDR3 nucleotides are TGTGCCAGCAGTTTGACAGTGACCTCCTACAATGAGCAGTTCTTC.

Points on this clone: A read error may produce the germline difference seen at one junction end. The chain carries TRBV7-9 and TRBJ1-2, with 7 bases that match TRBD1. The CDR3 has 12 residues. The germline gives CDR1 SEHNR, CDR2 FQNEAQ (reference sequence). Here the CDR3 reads CSSSSQGVGYTF. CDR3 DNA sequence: TGTTCCAGCAGCTCCCAGGGGGTGGGCTACACCTTC. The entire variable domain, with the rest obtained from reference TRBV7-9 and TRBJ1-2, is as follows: DTGVSQNPRHKITKRGQNVTFRCDPISEHNRLYWYRQTLGQGPEFLTYFQNEAQLEKSRLLSDRFSAERPKGSFSTLEIQRTEQGDSAMYLCSSSSQGVGYTFGSGTRLTVV.

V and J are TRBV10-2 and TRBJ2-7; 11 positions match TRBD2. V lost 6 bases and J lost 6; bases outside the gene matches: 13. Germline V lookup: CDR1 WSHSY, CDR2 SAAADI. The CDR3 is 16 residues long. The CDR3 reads CASSDELLAGEFEQYF. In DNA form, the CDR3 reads TGCGCCAGCAGCGATGAGTTACTAGCGGGAGAGTTCGAGCAGTACTTC.

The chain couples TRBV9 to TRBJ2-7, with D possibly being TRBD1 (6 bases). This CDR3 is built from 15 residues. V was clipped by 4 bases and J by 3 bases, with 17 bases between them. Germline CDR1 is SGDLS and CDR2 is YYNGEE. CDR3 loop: CASSPGQGKGYEQYF. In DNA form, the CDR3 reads TGTGCCAGCAGCCCCGGGCAGGGGAAGGGCTACGAGCAGTACTTC. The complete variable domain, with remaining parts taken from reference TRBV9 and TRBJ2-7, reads DSGVTQTPKHLITATGQRVTLRCSPRSGDLSVYWYQQSLDQGLQFLIQYYNGEERAKGNILERFSAQQFPDLHSELNLSSLELGDSALYFCASSPGQGKGYEQYFGPGTRLTVT.